This T cell receptor (beta chain) was profiled in a study of identical twins. There are 12 residues in the CDR3. Trimming pared 2 bases from V and 5 bases from J, leaving 6 bases between. Unique molecular identifiers were present on the cDNA, which also gained a universal primer site by template switching. Each CDR3 protein gets one entry after TCRdb re-called the 5' RACE reads with MiXCR. Of roughly 260,000 distinct CDR3 sequences in the sample, more than 12% were seen once. Study-wide points: High-abundance cord blood beta clonotypes had fewer insertions; memory repertoires showed none. Twin pairs' shared out-of-frame alpha sequences were enriched in low generation probability. Sequences that were beta out-of-frame showed weaker excess twin sharing.

Comment on this clonotype: Its antigen is unidentified.

The chain is built from TRBV12-3 or TRBV12-4 and TRBJ2-5; D gene uncertain. The clonotype originates from a woman aged 18-29 years in good health. Sequencing input: memory (CD45RO+) T cells sorted from blood. CDR3 in DNA: TGTGCCAGCAGTTTAAGCATGGAGACCCAGTACTTC. Translating it yields CASSLSMETQYF.